The rows below give T cell receptor beta chains drawn from one sample of a study of CD8 T cells in ankylosing spondylitis. Via MiXCR, TCRdb re-called the 5' RACE reads, giving one row per CDR3 protein. This table has some 200,000 distinct CDR3 sequences, roughly 12% appearing once. Material: blood, either unsorted or a sorted T cell fraction (not recorded which). The receptors come from a male donor with ankylosing spondylitis or in good health (not recorded which). The CDR3 runs from the conserved cysteine through the conserved F or W. The D gene is left open where the match is weak. Where a row states a size, it is once, few, many or the class of an expanded clone; other rows omit it.

d_call: TRBD1
v_call: TRBV5-1
cdr3_length: 14
j_call: TRBJ2-4
clone_size: -
cdr3_aa: CASSLGQGEDIQYF
cdr3_nt: TGCGCCAGCAGCTTGGGACAGGGTGAGGACATTCAGTACTTC

d_call: TRBD2
v_call: TRBV3-1
cdr3_length: 15
j_call: TRBJ2-7
clone_size: many
cdr3_aa: CASSQDRTSSYEQYF
cdr3_nt: TGTGCCAGCAGCCAAGACAGGACTAGCTCCTACGAGCAGTACTTC

d_call: TRBD2
v_call: TRBV3-1
cdr3_length: 17
j_call: TRBJ2-3
clone_size: few
cdr3_aa: CASSQETSGGLGDTQYF
cdr3_nt: TGTGCCAGCAGCCAAGAGACTAGCGGGGGGCTCGGCGATACGCAGTATTTT

d_call: TRBD1
v_call: TRBV6-1
cdr3_length: 15
j_call: TRBJ2-3
clone_size: -
cdr3_aa: CASKSAGGRTDTQYF
cdr3_nt: TGTGCCAGCAAGTCAGCAGGGGGAAGGACAGATACGCAGTATTTT

d_call: -
v_call: TRBV20-1
cdr3_length: 14
j_call: TRBJ2-1
clone_size: few
cdr3_aa: CSARDMRTYNEQFF
cdr3_nt: TGCAGTGCTAGAGATATGAGAACCTACAATGAGCAGTTCTTC

d_call: -
v_call: TRBV21-1
cdr3_length: 18
j_call: TRBJ2-4
clone_size: many
cdr3_aa: CASSKAPGGSLAKNIQYF
cdr3_nt: TGTGCCAGCAGCAAAGCGCCAGGCGGATCTCTAGCCAAAAACATTCAGTACTTC

d_call: TRBD2
v_call: TRBV11-2
cdr3_length: 15
j_call: TRBJ2-3
clone_size: many
cdr3_aa: CASSLDGGGPDTQYF
cdr3_nt: TGTGCCAGCAGCTTAGACGGGGGGGGCCCAGATACGCAGTATTTT

d_call: -
v_call: TRBV29-1
cdr3_length: 13
j_call: TRBJ2-2
clone_size: -
cdr3_aa: CSVDRAGTGELFF
cdr3_nt: TGCAGCGTTGACAGGGCTGGCACCGGGGAGCTGTTTTTT

d_call: -
v_call: TRBV12-3/TRBV12-4
cdr3_length: 14
j_call: TRBJ1-1
clone_size: few
cdr3_aa: CASRQPLPNTEAFF
cdr3_nt: TGTGCCAGCAGACAGCCCCTGCCGAACACTGAAGCTTTCTTT

d_call: TRBD1
v_call: TRBV12-3/TRBV12-4
cdr3_length: 18
j_call: TRBJ1-1
clone_size: few
cdr3_aa: CASSLEGTGSLADTEAFF
cdr3_nt: TGTGCCAGCAGTTTAGAAGGGACAGGGTCTCTTGCGGACACTGAAGCTTTCTTT

d_call: -
v_call: TRBV12-3/TRBV12-4
cdr3_length: 16
j_call: TRBJ2-1
clone_size: many
cdr3_aa: CASTLRNAVAYNEQFF
cdr3_nt: TGTGCCAGCACCCTCCGGAATGCGGTGGCCTACAATGAGCAGTTCTTC

d_call: TRBD2
v_call: TRBV19
cdr3_length: 18
j_call: TRBJ2-3
clone_size: -
cdr3_aa: CASSAPKLAGLITDTQYF
cdr3_nt: TGTGCCAGTAGTGCCCCAAAACTAGCGGGGCTAATCACAGATACGCAGTATTTT

d_call: TRBD1
v_call: TRBV12-3/TRBV12-4
cdr3_length: 14
j_call: TRBJ1-3
clone_size: -
cdr3_aa: CASNPTGVGNTIYF
cdr3_nt: TGTGCCAGCAACCCCACAGGGGTCGGAAACACCATATATTTT

d_call: -
v_call: TRBV7-9
cdr3_length: 15
j_call: TRBJ2-1
clone_size: few
cdr3_aa: CASSHPQDGYNEQFF
cdr3_nt: TGTGCCAGCAGCCATCCACAGGACGGCTACAATGAGCAGTTCTTC

d_call: TRBD2
v_call: TRBV29-1
cdr3_length: 13
j_call: TRBJ2-7
clone_size: -
cdr3_aa: CSVDGGGSRGPYF
cdr3_nt: TGCAGCGTTGATGGCGGGGGTTCGCGCGGCCCGTACTTC

d_call: TRBD1
v_call: TRBV4-1
cdr3_length: 15
j_call: TRBJ1-1
clone_size: many
cdr3_aa: CASSQAGQPNTEAFF
cdr3_nt: TGCGCCAGCAGCCAGGCGGGACAGCCAAACACTGAAGCTTTCTTT

d_call: TRBD2
v_call: TRBV29-1
cdr3_length: 12
j_call: TRBJ2-7
clone_size: few
cdr3_aa: CSVADWGGEQYF
cdr3_nt: TGCAGCGTTGCCGATTGGGGGGGCGAGCAGTACTTC

d_call: -
v_call: TRBV7-9
cdr3_length: 13
j_call: TRBJ2-5
clone_size: few
cdr3_aa: CALSMGAQETQYF
cdr3_nt: TGTGCCCTAAGCATGGGGGCACAAGAGACCCAGTACTTC

d_call: TRBD2
v_call: TRBV12-5
cdr3_length: 14
j_call: TRBJ2-1
clone_size: -
cdr3_aa: CASKPSGRGNEQFF
cdr3_nt: TGTGCTAGTAAACCCAGCGGGAGGGGAAATGAGCAGTTCTTC

d_call: TRBD2
v_call: TRBV27
cdr3_length: 16
j_call: TRBJ2-7
clone_size: few
cdr3_aa: CASSPGGGDPWYEQYF
cdr3_nt: TGTGCCAGCAGTCCCGGGGGGGGGGACCCTTGGTATGAGCAGTACTTC

d_call: -
v_call: TRBV20-1
cdr3_length: 12
j_call: TRBJ1-2
clone_size: few
cdr3_aa: CSARSGQHGYTF
cdr3_nt: TGCAGTGCTAGGTCAGGACAGCATGGCTACACCTTC

d_call: TRBD1
v_call: TRBV4-1
cdr3_length: 15
j_call: TRBJ1-1
clone_size: few
cdr3_aa: CASSQVPGGNAEAFF
cdr3_nt: TGCGCCAGCAGCCAAGTACCAGGGGGAAACGCTGAAGCTTTCTTT

d_call: TRBD1
v_call: TRBV29-1
cdr3_length: 15
j_call: TRBJ1-1
clone_size: few
cdr3_aa: CSVDPGQGAYTEAFF
cdr3_nt: TGCAGCGTTGACCCGGGACAGGGGGCTTACACTGAAGCTTTCTTT

d_call: -
v_call: TRBV27
cdr3_length: 14
j_call: TRBJ2-7
clone_size: few
cdr3_aa: CASNPGPPVYEQYF
cdr3_nt: TGTGCCAGCAATCCCGGGCCTCCGGTCTACGAGCAGTACTTC

d_call: -
v_call: TRBV6-5
cdr3_length: 13
j_call: TRBJ2-2
clone_size: few
cdr3_aa: CASRNLGTGELFF
cdr3_nt: TGTGCCAGCAGAAACCTGGGGACCGGGGAGCTGTTTTTT

d_call: TRBD1
v_call: TRBV7-9
cdr3_length: 14
j_call: TRBJ1-2
clone_size: -
cdr3_aa: CASSTGQFYYGYTF
cdr3_nt: TGTGCCAGCAGCACGGGACAGTTCTACTATGGCTACACCTTC

d_call: -
v_call: TRBV6-1
cdr3_length: 14
j_call: TRBJ1-4
clone_size: -
cdr3_aa: CASTLGGLAEKLFF
cdr3_nt: TGTGCCAGCACCTTAGGGGGGCTGGCTGAAAAACTGTTTTTT

d_call: TRBD2
v_call: TRBV4-1
cdr3_length: 15
j_call: TRBJ2-1
clone_size: -
cdr3_aa: CASSHSGTTADEQFF
cdr3_nt: TGCGCCAGCAGCCACTCCGGGACTACGGCGGATGAGCAGTTCTTC

d_call: -
v_call: TRBV5-6
cdr3_length: 16
j_call: TRBJ2-1
clone_size: few
cdr3_aa: CASSTQASGAYNEQFF
cdr3_nt: TGTGCCAGCAGCACCCAAGCCAGCGGCGCCTACAATGAGCAGTTCTTC

d_call: TRBD1
v_call: TRBV19
cdr3_length: 14
j_call: TRBJ1-2
clone_size: -
cdr3_aa: CASSPGQLNYGYTF
cdr3_nt: TGTGCCAGTAGTCCGGGACAGCTTAACTATGGCTACACCTTC

d_call: -
v_call: TRBV12-3/TRBV12-4
cdr3_length: 13
j_call: TRBJ2-7
clone_size: few
cdr3_aa: CASQDTPQDEQYF
cdr3_nt: TGTGCCAGCCAGGACACCCCGCAGGACGAGCAGTACTTC

d_call: -
v_call: TRBV3-1
cdr3_length: 14
j_call: TRBJ2-3
clone_size: few
cdr3_aa: CASSWVSNTDTQYF
cdr3_nt: TGTGCCAGCAGCTGGGTCTCGAACACAGATACGCAGTATTTT

d_call: TRBD1
v_call: TRBV29-1
cdr3_length: 15
j_call: TRBJ2-7
clone_size: few
cdr3_aa: CSVEQYGTGLNEQYF
cdr3_nt: TGCAGCGTTGAACAGTACGGGACAGGGTTGAACGAGCAGTACTTC

d_call: -
v_call: TRBV5-1
cdr3_length: 15
j_call: TRBJ2-7
clone_size: many
cdr3_aa: CASSLWQGISYEQYF
cdr3_nt: TGCGCCAGCAGCTTGTGGCAGGGAATCTCCTACGAGCAGTACTTC

d_call: -
v_call: TRBV5-1
cdr3_length: 14
j_call: TRBJ2-3
clone_size: many
cdr3_aa: CASSRRLGEDTQYF
cdr3_nt: TGCGCCAGCAGCCGCAGACTAGGGGAAGATACGCAGTATTTT

d_call: TRBD1
v_call: TRBV5-5
cdr3_length: 17
j_call: TRBJ2-5
clone_size: -
cdr3_aa: CASSLGFGTGLGETQYF
cdr3_nt: TGTGCCAGCAGCTTGGGATTTGGGACAGGGCTAGGAGAGACCCAGTACTTC

d_call: TRBD1
v_call: TRBV12-3/TRBV12-4
cdr3_length: 15
j_call: TRBJ2-7
clone_size: few
cdr3_aa: CASSPRGLPSYEQYF
cdr3_nt: TGTGCCAGCAGCCCCAGGGGGCTTCCCTCCTACGAGCAGTACTTC

d_call: -
v_call: TRBV10-2
cdr3_length: 11
j_call: TRBJ2-3
clone_size: many
cdr3_aa: CASSESDTQYF
cdr3_nt: TGCGCCAGCAGTGAGTCAGATACGCAGTATTTT

d_call: -
v_call: TRBV20-1
cdr3_length: 10
j_call: TRBJ1-1
clone_size: few
cdr3_aa: CSAQGGEAFF
cdr3_nt: TGCAGTGCTCAAGGAGGTGAAGCTTTCTTT

d_call: -
v_call: TRBV29-1
cdr3_length: 17
j_call: TRBJ2-1
clone_size: many
cdr3_aa: CSVDEGIAPSVYNEQFF
cdr3_nt: TGCAGCGTTGATGAGGGAATAGCGCCGTCCGTTTACAATGAGCAGTTCTTC

d_call: TRBD2
v_call: TRBV29-1
cdr3_length: 14
j_call: TRBJ2-7
clone_size: few
cdr3_aa: CSVELAGTTYEQYF
cdr3_nt: TGCAGCGTTGAGCTAGCGGGGACCACCTACGAGCAGTACTTC

d_call: TRBD2
v_call: TRBV2
cdr3_length: 16
j_call: TRBJ2-1
clone_size: -
cdr3_aa: CASRLAGPSPYNEQFF
cdr3_nt: TGTGCCAGCAGACTAGCGGGGCCTTCACCCTACAATGAGCAGTTCTTC

d_call: -
v_call: TRBV2
cdr3_length: 15
j_call: TRBJ2-6
clone_size: few
cdr3_aa: CASSVGLPAADVLTF
cdr3_nt: TGTGCCAGCAGTGTTGGTCTACCCGCTGCAGACGTCCTGACTTTC

d_call: -
v_call: TRBV29-1
cdr3_length: 13
j_call: TRBJ1-2
clone_size: -
cdr3_aa: CSVEGTGTYGYTF
cdr3_nt: TGCAGCGTTGAAGGAACCGGGACCTATGGCTACACCTTC